This T cell receptor beta chain was found in a study of blood T cell repertoires in COVID-19. Study-level information: The United States, Italy and Spain supplied acute and convalescent COVID-19 samples. T cells, B-cell-depleted T cells, or PBMCs provided the cDNA or gDNA that served as material.

Patients of the Seattle cohort, enrolled during active infection, were followed longitudinally. CDR1 and CDR2 from the germline V gene are SGHNT and YYREEE (reference sequence). The CDR3 sequence is 14 residues long. V lost 3 bases to trimming and J lost 5 bases; unmatched junction nucleotides: 2. Per the authors' pipeline: Scientists estimated how many nucleated cells there were by amplifying reference gene primers. Assay used: immunoSEQ multiplex PCR; TCRdb lists only in-frame clones, some missing. D and trimming come from the DNA, and the V and J calls and clone size come from that table. The sample lists about 250,000 clones, under 85% occurring once.

Sequencing used peripheral blood. The rearrangement uses TRBV5-4 and TRBJ2-3, with 11 bases fitting TRBD1. This clonotype was sampled from a human donor with COVID-19, enrolled during active disease. The donor label of this sample is uncertain. The CDR3: CASSWTGGRDTQYF. CDR3 DNA sequence: TGTGCCAGCAGCTGGACAGGGGGCAGAGATACGCAGTATTTT.